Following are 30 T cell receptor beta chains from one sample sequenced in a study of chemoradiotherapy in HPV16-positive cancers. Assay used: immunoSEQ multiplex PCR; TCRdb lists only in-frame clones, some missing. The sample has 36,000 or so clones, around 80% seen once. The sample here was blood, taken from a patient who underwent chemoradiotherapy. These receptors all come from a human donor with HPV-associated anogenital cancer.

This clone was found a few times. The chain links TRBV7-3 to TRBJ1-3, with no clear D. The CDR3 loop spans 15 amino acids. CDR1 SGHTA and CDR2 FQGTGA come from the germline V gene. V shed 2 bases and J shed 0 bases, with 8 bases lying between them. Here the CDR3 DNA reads TGTGCCAGCAGCTTAGACCGCCGCTCTGGAAACACCATATATTTT. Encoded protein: CASSLDRRSGNTIYF.

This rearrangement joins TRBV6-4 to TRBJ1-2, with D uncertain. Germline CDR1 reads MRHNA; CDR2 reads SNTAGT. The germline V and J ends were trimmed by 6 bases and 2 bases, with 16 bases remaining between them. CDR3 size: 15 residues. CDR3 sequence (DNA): TGTGCCAGCAGCCCACCTCCAACTAAGAACTATGGCTACACCTTC. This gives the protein CASSPPPTKNYGYTF.

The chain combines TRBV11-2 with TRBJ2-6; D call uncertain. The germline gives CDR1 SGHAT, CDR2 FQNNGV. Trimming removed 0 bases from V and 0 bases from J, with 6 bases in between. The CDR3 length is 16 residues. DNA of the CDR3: TGTGCCAGCAGCTTAGACCCGGGCTCTGGGGCCAACGTCCTGACTTTC. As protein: CASSLDPGSGANVLTF.

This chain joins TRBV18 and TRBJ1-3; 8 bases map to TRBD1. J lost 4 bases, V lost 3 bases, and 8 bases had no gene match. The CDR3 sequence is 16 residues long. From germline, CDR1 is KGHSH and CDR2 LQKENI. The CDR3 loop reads CASSPLTTGAGNTIYF. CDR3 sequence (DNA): TGTGCCAGCTCACCCCTCACGACAGGGGCAGGAAACACCATATATTTT.

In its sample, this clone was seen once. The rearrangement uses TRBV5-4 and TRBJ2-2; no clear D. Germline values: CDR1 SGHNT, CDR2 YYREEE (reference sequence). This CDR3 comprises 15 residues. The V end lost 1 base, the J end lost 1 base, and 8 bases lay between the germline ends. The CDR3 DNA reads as TGTGCCAGCAGCTTGAATACGGGGAACACCGGGGAGCTGTTTTTT. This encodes CASSLNTGNTGELFF.

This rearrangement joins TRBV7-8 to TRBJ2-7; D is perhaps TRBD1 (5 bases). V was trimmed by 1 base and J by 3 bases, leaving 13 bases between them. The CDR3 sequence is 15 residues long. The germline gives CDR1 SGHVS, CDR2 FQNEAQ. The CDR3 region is CASSLVQGLDYEQYF. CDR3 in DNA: TGTGCCAGCAGCTTAGTGCAGGGCCTAGACTACGAGCAGTACTTC.

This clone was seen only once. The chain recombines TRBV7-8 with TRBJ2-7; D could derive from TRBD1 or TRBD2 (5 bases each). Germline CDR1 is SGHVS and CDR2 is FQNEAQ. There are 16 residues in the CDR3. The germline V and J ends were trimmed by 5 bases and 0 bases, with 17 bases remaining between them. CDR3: CASSRIRDGSSYEQYF. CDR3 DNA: TGTGCCAGCAGCAGAATCAGGGACGGTAGCTCCTACGAGCAGTACTTC. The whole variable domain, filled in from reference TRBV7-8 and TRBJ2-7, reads GAGVSQSPRYKVAKRGQDVALRCDPISGHVSLFWYQQALGQGPEFLTYFQNEAQLDKSGLPSDRFFAERPEGSVSTLKIQRTQQEDSAVYLCASSRIRDGSSYEQYFGPGTRLTVT.

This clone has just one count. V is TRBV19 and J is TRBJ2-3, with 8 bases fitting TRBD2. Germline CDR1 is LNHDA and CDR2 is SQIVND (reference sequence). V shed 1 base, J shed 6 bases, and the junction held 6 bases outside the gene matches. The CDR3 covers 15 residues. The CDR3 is CASSIVAGGGDTQYF. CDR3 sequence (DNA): TGTGCCAGTAGTATAGTGGCGGGGGGAGGGGATACGCAGTATTTT.

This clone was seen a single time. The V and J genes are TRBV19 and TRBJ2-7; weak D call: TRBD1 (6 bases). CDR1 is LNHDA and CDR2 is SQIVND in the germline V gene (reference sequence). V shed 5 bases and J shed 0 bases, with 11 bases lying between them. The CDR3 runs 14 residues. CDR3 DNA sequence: TGTGCCAGTAGTTGGACAGCCGGCTCCTACGAGCAGTACTTC. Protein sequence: CASSWTAGSYEQYF.

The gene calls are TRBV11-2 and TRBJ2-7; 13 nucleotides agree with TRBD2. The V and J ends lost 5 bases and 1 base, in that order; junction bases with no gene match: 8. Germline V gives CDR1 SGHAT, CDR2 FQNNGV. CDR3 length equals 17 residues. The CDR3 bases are TGTGCCAGCAGCCCATGGACTAGCGGGGGTCTATCCTACGAGCAGTACTTC. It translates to CASSPWTSGGLSYEQYF.

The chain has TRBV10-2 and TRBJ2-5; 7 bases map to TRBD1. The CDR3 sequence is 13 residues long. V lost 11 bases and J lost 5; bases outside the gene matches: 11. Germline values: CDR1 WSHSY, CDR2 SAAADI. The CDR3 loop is CAARQGMRETQYF. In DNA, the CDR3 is TGCGCCGCGAGACAGGGAATGAGGGAGACCCAGTACTTC.

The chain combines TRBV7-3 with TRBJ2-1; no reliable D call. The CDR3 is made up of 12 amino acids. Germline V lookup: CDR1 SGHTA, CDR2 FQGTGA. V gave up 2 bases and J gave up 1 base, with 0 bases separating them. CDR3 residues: CASSLSYNEQFF. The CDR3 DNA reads TGTGCCAGCAGCTTATCCTACAATGAGCAGTTCTTC.

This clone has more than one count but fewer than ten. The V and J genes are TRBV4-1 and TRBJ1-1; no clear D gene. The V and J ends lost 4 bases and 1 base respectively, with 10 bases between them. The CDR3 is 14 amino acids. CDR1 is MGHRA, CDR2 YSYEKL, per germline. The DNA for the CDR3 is TGCGCCAGCAGCCTCCTGGGTGGGAACACTGAAGCTTTCTTT. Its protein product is CASSLLGGNTEAFF.

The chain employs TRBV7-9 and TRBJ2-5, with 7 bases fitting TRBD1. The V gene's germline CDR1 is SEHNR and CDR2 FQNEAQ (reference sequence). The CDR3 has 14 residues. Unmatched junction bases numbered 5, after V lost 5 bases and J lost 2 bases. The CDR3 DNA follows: TGTGCCAGCAGCACCCCGGGACAGCAAGAGACCCAGTACTTC. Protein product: CASSTPGQQETQYF.

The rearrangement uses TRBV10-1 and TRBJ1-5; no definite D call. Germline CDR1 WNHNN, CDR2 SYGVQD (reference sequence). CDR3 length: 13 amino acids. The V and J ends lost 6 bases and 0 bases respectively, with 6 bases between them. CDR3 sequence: CASSPVSNQPQHF. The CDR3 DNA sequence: TGCGCCAGCAGCCCCGTTAGCAATCAGCCCCAGCATTTT.

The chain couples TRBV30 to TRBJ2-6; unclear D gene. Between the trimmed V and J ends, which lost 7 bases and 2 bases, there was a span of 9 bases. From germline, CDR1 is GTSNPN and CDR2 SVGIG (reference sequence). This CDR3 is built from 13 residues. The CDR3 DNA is TGTGCCTCTGACGGAACTGGGGCCAACGTCCTGACTTTC. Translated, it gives CASDGTGANVLTF.

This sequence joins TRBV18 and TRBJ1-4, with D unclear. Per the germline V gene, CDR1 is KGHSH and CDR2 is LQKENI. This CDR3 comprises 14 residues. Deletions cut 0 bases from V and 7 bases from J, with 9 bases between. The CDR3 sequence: CASSPPWAREKLFF. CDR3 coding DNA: TGTGCCAGCTCACCACCTTGGGCGCGTGAAAAACTGTTTTTT.

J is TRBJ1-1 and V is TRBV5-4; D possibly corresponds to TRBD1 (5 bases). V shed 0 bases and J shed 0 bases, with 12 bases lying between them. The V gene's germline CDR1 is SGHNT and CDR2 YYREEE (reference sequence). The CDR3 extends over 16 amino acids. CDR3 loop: CASSLGQGVMNTEAFF. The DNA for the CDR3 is TGTGCCAGCAGCTTGGGTCAGGGAGTTATGAACACTGAAGCTTTCTTT.

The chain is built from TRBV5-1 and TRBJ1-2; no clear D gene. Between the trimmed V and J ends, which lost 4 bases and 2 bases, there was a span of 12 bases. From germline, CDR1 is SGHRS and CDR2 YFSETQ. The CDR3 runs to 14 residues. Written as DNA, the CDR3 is TGCGCCAGCAGCCGGTCAACAGACAACTATGGCTACACCTTC. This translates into CASSRSTDNYGYTF.

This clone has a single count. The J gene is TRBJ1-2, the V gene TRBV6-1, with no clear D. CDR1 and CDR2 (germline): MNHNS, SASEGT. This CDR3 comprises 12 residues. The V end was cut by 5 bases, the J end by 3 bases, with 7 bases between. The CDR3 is CASSQSYYGYTF. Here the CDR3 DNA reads TGTGCCAGCAGTCAGTCATACTATGGCTACACCTTC.

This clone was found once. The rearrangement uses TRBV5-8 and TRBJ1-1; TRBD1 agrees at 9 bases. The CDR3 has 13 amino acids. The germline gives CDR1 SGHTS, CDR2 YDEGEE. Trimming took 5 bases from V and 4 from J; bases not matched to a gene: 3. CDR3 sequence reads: CASSWDRVTEAFF. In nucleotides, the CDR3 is TGTGCCAGCAGTTGGGACAGGGTCACTGAAGCTTTCTTT.

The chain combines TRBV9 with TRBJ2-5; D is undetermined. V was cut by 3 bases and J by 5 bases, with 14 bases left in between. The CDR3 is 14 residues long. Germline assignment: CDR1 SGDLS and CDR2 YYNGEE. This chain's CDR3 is CASSAGGKAETQYF. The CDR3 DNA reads TGTGCCAGCAGCGCCGGCGGTAAAGCGGAGACCCAGTACTTC. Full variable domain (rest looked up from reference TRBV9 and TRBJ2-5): DSGVTQTPKHLITATGQRVTLRCSPRSGDLSVYWYQQSLDQGLQFLIQYYNGEERAKGNILERFSAQQFPDLHSELNLSSLELGDSALYFCASSAGGKAETQYFGPGTRLLVL.

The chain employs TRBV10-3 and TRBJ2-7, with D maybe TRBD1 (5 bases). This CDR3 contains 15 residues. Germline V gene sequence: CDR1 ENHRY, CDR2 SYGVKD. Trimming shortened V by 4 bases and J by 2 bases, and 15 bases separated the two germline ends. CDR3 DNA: TGTGCCATCAGTGGATTCAGGGATTCAACCTACGAGCAGTACTTC. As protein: CAISGFRDSTYEQYF.

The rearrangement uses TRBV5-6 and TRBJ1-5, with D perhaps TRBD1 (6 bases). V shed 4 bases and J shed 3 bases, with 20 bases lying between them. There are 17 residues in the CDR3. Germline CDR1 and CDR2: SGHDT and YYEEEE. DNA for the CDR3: TGTGCCAGCAGCAAAGAGGTAACAGGGAGTCTCAATCAGCCCCAGCATTTT. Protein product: CASSKEVTGSLNQPQHF.

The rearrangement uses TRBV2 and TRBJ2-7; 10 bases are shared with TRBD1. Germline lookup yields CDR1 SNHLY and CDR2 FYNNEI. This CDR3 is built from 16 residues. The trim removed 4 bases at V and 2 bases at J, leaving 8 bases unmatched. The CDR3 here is CASSGYGTGVTYEQYF. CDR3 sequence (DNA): TGTGCCAGCAGTGGTTACGGGACAGGGGTCACCTACGAGCAGTACTTC.

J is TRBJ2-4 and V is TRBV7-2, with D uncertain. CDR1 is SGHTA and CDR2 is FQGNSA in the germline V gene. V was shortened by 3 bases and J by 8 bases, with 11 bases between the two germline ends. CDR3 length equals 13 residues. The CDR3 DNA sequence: TGTGCCAGCAGCTTTCAGGTTAGGGACATTCAGTACTTC. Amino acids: CASSFQVRDIQYF.

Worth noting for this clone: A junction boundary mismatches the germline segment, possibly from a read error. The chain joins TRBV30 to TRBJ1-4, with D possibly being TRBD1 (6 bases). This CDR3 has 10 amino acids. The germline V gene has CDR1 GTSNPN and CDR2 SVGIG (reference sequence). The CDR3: CACGYDRLIF. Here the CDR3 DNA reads TGTGCCTGTGGATACGACAGGCTCATTTTT.

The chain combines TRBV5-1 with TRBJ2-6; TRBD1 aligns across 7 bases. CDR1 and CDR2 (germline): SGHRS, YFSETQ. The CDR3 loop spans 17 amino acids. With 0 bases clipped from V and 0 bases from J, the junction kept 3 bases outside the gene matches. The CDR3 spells CASSLETGISGANVLTF. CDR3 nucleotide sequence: TGCGCCAGCAGCTTGGAGACAGGGATCTCTGGGGCCAACGTCCTGACTTTC. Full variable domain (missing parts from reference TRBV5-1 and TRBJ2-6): KAGVTQTPRYLIKTRGQQVTLSCSPISGHRSVSWYQQTPGQGLQFLFEYFSETQRNKGNFPGRFSGRQFSNSRSEMNVSTLELGDSALYLCASSLETGISGANVLTFGAGSRLTVL.

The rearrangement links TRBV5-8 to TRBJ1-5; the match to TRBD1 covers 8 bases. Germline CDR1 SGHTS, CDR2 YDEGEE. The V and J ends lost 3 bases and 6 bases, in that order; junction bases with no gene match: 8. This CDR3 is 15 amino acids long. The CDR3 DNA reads TGTGCCAGCAGCTCGGGACAGGCCTATAGTCAGCCCCAGCATTTT. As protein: CASSSGQAYSQPQHF.

CDR3 in amino acids: CASSLLRSDTQYF. The CDR3 DNA reads as TGTGCCAGCAGTTTACTAAGATCAGATACGCAGTATTTT. This chain joins TRBV27 and TRBJ2-3, with unresolved D. This CDR3 has 13 residues. Germline CDR1 reads MNHEY; CDR2 reads SMNVEV (reference sequence). Trimming shortened V by 2 bases and J by 4 bases, and 7 bases separated the two germline ends.